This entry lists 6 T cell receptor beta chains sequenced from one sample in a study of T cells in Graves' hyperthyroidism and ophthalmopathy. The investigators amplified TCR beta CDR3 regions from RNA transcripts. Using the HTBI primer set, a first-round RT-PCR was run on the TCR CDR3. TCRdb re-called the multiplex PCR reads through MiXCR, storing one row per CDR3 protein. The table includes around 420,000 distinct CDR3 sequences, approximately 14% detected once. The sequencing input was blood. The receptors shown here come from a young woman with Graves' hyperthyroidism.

The CDR3 here is CATSDPKYRGQGGYTF. Written as DNA, the CDR3 is TGTGCCACCAGTGATCCTAAGTACAGGGGACAGGGAGGCTACACCTTC. The genes are TRBV24-1 and TRBJ1-2, with 9 bases fitting TRBD1. Germline loops: CDR1 KGHDR, CDR2 SFDVKD. V was pared by 3 bases and J by 8 bases, with 12 bases of the junction left unmatched. This CDR3 is 16 amino acids long.

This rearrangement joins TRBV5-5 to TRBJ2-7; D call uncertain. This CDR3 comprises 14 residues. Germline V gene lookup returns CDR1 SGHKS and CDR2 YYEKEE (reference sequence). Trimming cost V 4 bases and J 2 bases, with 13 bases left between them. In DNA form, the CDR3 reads TGTGCCAGCAGCGTGGCCGCCGATACCTACGAGCAGTACTTC. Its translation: CASSVAADTYEQYF.

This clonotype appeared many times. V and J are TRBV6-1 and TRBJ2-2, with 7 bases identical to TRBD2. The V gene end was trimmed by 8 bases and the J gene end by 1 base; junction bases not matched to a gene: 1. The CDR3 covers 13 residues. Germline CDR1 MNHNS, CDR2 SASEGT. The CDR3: CASGRENTGELFF. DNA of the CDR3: TGTGCCAGCGGGAGGGAGAACACCGGGGAGCTGTTTTTT.

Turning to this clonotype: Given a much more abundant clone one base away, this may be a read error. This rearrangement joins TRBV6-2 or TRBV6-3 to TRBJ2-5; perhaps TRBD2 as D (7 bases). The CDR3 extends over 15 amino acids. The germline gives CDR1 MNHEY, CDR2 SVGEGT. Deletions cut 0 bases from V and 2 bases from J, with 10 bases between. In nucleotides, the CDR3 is TGTGCCAGCAGTTACTCAGGGGGGGTGCAAGAGACCCAGTACTTC. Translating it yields CASSYSGGVQETQYF.

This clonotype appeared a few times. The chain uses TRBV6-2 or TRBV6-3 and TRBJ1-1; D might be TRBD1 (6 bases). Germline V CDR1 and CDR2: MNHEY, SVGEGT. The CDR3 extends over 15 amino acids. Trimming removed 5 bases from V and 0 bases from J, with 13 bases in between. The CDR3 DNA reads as TGTGCCAGCAGTCTACCGGGACAAATGAACACTGAAGCTTTCTTT. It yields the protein CASSLPGQMNTEAFF.

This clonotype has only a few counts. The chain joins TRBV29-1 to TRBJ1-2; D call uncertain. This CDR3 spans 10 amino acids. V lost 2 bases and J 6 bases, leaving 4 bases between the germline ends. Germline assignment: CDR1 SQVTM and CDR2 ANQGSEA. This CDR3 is CSVEQNGYTF. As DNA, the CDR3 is TGCAGCGTTGAACAGAATGGCTACACCTTC. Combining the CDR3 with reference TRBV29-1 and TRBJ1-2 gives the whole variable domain SAVISQKPSRDICQRGTSLTIQCQVDSQVTMMFWYRQQPGQSLTLIATANQGSEATYESGFVIDKFPISRPNLTFSTLTVSNMSPEDSSIYLCSVEQNGYTFGSGTRLTVV.